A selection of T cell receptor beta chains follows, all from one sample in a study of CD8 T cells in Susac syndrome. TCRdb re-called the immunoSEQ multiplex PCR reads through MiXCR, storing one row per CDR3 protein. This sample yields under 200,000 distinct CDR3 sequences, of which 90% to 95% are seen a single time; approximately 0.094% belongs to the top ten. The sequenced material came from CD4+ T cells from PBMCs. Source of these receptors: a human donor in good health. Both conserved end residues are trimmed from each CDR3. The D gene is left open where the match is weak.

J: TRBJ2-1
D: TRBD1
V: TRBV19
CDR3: ASRRDRVGDEQF

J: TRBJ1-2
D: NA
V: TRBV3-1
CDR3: ASSPPRSLYGYT

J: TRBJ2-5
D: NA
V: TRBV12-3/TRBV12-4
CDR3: ASSPAPGEETQY

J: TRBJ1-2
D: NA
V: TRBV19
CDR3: ASSTKYRVDGYT

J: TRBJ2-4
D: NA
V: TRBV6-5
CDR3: ASSYRRAQPKNIQY

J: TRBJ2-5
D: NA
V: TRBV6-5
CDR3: ASSYSGPSGTQY

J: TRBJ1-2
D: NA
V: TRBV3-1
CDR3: ASSQDVARDYGYT

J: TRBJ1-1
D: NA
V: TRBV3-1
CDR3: ASSQGGRNTEAF

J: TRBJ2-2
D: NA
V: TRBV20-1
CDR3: SARDPWMDTGELF

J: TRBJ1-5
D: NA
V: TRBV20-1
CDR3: SATDAAPGDQPQH

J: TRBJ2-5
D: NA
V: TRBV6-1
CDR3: ASSESGGGASRY

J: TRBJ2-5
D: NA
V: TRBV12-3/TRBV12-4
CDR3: ASRGGPGKETQY

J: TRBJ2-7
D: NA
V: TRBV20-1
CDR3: SALQGLGMGGQY

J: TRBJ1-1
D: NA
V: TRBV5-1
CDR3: ASSLTGTDTEAF

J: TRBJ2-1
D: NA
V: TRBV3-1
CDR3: ASSLDTGLNNEQF

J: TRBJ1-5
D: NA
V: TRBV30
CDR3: AWTPGRGDQPQH

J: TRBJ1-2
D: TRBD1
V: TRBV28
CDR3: ASRATGGASYGYT

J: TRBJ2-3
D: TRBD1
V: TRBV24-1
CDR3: ATRDRYTDTQY

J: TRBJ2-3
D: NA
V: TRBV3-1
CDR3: ASSQDLAGDTQY

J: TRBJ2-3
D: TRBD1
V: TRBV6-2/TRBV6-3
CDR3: ASITPRRGISTDTQY

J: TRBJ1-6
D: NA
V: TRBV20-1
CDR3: SARGGAASPLH

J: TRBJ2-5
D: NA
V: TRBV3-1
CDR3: ASSQGLQGRETQY

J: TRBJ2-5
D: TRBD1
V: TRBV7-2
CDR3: ASSVDRTETQY

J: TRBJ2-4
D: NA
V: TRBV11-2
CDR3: ASSPVTGPKNIQY

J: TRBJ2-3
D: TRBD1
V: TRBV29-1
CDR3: SVDRGLSTDTQY

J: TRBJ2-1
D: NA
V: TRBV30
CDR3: AWSVDLSSYNEQF

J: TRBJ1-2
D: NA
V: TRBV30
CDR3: AWSAFRDYGYT

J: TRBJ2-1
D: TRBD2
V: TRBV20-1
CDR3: SAKGGTAGGPNEQF

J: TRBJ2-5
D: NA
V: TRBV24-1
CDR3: ATSGGSRETQY

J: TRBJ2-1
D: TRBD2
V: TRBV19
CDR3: ASSIELAVRQF

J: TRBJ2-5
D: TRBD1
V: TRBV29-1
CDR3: SVGTGGQGTQY

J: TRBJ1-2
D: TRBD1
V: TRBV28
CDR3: ASSQTGTALGGYT

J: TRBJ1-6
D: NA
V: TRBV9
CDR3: ASSVFSGPLH

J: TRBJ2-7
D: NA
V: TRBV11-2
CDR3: ASSLDFYEQY

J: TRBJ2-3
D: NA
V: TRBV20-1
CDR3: SAATVSSTDTQY

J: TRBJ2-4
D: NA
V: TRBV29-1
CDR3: SVEAEGRENIQY

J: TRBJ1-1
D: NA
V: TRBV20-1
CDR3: SAGRHGTEAF

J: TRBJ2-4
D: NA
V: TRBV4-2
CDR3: ASSQGGENIQY

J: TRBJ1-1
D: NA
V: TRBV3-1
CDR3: ASWRDGEAF

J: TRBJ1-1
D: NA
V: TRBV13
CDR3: ASSTRIQGFTEAF

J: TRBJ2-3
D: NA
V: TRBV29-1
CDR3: SVEGFYGSTDTQY

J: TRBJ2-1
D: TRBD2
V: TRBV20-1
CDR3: SARKAGGPYNEQF

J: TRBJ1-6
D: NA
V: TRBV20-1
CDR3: SARRGSVSPLH

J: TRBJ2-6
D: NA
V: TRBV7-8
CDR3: ASSWGPLRSGANVLT

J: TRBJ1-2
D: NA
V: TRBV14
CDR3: ASSQEMVVVGKLGA

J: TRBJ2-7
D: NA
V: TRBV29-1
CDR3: SVGDRRGLYEQY